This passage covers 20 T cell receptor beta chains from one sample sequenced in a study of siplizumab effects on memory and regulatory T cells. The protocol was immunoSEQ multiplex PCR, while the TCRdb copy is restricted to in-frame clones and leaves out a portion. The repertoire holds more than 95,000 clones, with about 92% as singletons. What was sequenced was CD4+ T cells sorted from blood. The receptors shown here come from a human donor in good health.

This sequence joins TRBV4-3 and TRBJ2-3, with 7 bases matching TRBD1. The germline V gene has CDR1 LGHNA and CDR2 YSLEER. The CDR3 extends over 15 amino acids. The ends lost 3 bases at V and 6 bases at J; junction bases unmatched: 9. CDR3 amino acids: CASSHHGQEGDTQYF. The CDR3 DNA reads TGCGCCAGCAGCCACCACGGACAGGAAGGCGATACGCAGTATTTT.

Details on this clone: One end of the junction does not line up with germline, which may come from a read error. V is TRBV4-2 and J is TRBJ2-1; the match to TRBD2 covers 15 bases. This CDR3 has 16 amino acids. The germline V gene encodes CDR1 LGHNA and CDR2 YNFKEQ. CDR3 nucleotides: TGTGCCAGCAGCCAAGGGAATGGACTAGCGGGAGGGCCGAATGTCTTC. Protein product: CASSQGNGLAGGPNVF.

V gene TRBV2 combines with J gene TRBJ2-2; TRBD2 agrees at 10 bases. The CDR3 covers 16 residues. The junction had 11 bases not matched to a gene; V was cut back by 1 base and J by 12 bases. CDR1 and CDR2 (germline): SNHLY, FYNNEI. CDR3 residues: CASSEGLAGVYLKLFF. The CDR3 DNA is TGTGCCAGCAGTGAAGGGCTAGCGGGGGTGTATCTGAAGCTGTTTTTT.

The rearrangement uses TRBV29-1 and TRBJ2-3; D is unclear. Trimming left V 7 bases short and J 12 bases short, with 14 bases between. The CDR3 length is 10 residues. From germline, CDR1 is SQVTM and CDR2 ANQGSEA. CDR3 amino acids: CSAEGESQYF. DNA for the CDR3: TGCAGCGCCGAAGGAGAATCACAGTATTTT.

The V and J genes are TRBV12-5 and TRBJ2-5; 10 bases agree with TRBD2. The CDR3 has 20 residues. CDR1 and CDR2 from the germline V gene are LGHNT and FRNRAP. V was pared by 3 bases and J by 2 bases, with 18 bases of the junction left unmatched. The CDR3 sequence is CASGLGSWLAGEGGQETQYF. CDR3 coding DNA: TGTGCTAGTGGTTTAGGTTCGTGGCTAGCGGGAGAAGGCGGTCAAGAGACCCAGTACTTC. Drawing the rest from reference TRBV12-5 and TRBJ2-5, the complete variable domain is DARVTQTPRHKVTEMGQEVTMRCQPILGHNTVFWYRQTMMQGLELLAYFRNRAPLDDSGMPKDRFSAEMPDATLATLKIQPSEPRDSAVYFCASGLGSWLAGEGGQETQYFGPGTRLLVL.

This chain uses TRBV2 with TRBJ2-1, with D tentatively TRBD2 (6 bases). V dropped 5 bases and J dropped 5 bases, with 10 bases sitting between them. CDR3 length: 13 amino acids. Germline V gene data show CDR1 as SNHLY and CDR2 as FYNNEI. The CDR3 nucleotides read TGTGCCAGCAGTTTGGACTACGACAATGAGCAGTTCTTC. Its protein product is CASSLDYDNEQFF.

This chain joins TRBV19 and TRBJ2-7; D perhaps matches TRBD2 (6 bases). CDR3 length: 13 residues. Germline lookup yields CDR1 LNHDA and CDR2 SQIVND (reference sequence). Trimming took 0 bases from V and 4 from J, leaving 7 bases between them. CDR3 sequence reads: CASSIDGGYEQYF. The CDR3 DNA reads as TGTGCCAGTAGTATAGATGGAGGGTACGAGCAGTACTTC.

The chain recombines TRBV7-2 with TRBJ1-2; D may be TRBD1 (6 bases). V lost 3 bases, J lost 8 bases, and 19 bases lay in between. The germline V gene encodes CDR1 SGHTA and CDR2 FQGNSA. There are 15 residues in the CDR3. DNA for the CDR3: TGTGCCAGCAGCTTCCAATGGACAGCCTCGGGCGGCTACACCTTC. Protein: CASSFQWTASGGYTF. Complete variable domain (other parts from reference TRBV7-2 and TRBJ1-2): GAGVSQSPSNKVTEKGKDVELRCDPISGHTALYWYRQSLGQGLEFLIYFQGNSAPDKSGLPSDRFSAERTGGSVSTLTIQRTQQEDSAVYLCASSFQWTASGGYTFGSGTRLTVV.

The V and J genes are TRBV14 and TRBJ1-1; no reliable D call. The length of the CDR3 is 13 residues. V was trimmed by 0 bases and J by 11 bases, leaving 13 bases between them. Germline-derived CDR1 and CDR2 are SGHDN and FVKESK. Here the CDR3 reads CASSQDIHPPAFF. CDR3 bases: TGTGCCAGCAGCCAAGATATTCACCCTCCCGCTTTCTTT.

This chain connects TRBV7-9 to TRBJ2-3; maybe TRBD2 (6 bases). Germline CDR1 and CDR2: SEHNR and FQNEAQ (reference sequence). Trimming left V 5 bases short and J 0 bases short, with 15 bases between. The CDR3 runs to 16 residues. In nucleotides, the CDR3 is TGTGCCAGCAGCCTGAGGACGGGAGTTAGCACAGATACGCAGTATTTT. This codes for CASSLRTGVSTDTQYF.

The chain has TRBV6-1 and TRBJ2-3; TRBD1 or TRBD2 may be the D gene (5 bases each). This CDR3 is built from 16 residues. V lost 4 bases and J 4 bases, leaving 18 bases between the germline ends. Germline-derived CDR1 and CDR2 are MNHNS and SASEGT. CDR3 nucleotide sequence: TGTGCCAGCAGTGCGCTACCGGGGCCTCAGGCAGATACGCAGTATTTT. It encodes CASSALPGPQADTQYF.

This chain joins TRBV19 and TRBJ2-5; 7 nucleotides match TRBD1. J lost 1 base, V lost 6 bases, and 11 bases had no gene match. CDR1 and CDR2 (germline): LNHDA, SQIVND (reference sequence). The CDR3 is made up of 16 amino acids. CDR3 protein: CASRRSTGRSQETQYF. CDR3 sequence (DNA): TGTGCCAGTAGACGATCGACAGGGAGATCCCAAGAGACCCAGTACTTC.

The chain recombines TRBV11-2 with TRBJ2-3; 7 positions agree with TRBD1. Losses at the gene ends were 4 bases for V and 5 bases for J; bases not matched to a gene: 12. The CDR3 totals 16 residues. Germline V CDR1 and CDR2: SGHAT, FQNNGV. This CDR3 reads CASSSQKQGVRDTQYF. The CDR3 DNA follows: TGTGCCAGCAGCTCCCAAAAGCAGGGGGTGAGAGATACGCAGTATTTT.

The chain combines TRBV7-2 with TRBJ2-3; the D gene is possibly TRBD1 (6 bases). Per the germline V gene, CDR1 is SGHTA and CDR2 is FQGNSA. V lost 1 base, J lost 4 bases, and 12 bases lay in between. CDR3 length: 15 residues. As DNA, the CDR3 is TGTGCCAGCAGCTTAGGGGGGCAGCTCCCAGATACGCAGTATTTT. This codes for CASSLGGQLPDTQYF.

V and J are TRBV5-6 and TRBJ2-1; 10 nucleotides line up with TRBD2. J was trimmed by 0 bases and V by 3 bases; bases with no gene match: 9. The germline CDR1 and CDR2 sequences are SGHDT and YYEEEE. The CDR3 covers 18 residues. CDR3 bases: TGTGCCAGCAGCTCCGAGGGAGCGGGAGGGCTCTCCTACAATGAGCAGTTCTTC. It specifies CASSSEGAGGLSYNEQFF.

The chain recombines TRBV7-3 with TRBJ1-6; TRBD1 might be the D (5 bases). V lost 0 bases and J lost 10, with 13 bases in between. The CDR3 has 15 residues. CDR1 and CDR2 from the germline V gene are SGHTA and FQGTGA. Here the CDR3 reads CASSLTGEVGSPLHF. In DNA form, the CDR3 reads TGTGCCAGCAGCTTAACAGGGGAGGTAGGGTCACCCCTCCACTTT.

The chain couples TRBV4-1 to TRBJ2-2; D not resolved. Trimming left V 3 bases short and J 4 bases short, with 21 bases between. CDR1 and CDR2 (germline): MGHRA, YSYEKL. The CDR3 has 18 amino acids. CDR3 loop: CASSHSRSGSRGTGELFF. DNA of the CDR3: TGCGCCAGCAGCCATTCCCGATCGGGCAGCCGAGGCACCGGGGAGCTGTTTTTT.

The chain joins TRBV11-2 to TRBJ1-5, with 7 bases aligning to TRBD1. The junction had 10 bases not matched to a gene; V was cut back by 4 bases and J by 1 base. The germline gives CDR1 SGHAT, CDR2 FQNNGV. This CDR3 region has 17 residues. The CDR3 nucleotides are TGTGCCAGCAGCTCAGGACAGGACGGACGGAGCAATCAGCCCCAGCATTTT. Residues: CASSSGQDGRSNQPQHF. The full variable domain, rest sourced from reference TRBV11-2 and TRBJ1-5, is EAGVAQSPRYKIIEKRQSVAFWCNPISGHATLYWYQQILGQGPKLLIQFQNNGVVDDSQLPKDRFSAERLKGVDSTLKIQPAKLEDSAVYLCASSSGQDGRSNQPQHFGDGTRLSIL.

The CDR3 sequence is CASSPTWSPTYEQYF. The DNA of the CDR3 is TGTGCCAGCAGCCCTACCTGGTCTCCGACCTACGAGCAGTACTTC. The rearrangement joins TRBV11-2 to TRBJ2-7; no reliable D call. CDR3 length: 15 amino acids. The germline CDR1 and CDR2 sequences are SGHAT and FQNNGV. Trimming left V 5 bases short and J 2 bases short, with 16 bases between.

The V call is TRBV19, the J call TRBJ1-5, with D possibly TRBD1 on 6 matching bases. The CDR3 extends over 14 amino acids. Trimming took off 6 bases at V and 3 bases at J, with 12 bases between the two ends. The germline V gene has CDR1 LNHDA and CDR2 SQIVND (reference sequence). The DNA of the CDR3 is TGTGCCAGTAGAACAGGGAGGGACAATCAGCCCCAGCATTTT. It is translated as CASRTGRDNQPQHF.